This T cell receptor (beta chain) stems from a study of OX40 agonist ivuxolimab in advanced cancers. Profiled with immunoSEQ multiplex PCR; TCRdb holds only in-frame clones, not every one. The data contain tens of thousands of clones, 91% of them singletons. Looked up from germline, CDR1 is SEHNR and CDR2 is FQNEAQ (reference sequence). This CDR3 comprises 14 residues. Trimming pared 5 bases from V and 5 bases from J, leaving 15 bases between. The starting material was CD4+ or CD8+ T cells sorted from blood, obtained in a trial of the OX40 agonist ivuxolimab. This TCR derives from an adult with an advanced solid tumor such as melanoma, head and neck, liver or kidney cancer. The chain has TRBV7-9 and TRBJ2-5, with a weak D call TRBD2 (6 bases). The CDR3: CASSLWGDRETQYF. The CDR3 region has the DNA TGTGCCAGCAGCCTCTGGGGGGATCGGGAGACCCAGTACTTC.